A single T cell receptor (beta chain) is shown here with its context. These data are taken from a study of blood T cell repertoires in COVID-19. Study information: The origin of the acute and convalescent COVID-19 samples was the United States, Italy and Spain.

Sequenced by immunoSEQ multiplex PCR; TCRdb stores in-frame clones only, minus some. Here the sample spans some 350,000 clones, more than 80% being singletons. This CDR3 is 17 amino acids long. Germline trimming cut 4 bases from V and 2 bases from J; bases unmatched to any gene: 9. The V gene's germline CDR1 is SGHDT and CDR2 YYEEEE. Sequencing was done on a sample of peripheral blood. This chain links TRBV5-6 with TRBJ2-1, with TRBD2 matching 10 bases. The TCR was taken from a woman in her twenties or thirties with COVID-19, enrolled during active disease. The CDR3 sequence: CASSLGLAEGPYNEQFF. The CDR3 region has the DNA TGTGCCAGCAGCCTCGGACTAGCGGAGGGCCCCTACAATGAGCAGTTCTTC.